This record covers a single T cell receptor beta chain. The data were obtained in a study of blood T cell repertoires in COVID-19. CDR3 length: 16 amino acids. In germline, CDR1 is LNHDA, CDR2 SQIVND (reference sequence). V lost 0 bases to trimming and J lost 4 bases; unmatched junction nucleotides: 5. Assay used: immunoSEQ multiplex PCR; TCRdb lists only in-frame clones, some missing. The sample holds tens of thousands of clones, around three quarters seen once. This sequence originates from a human donor in a cohort sampled during active COVID-19. Input material: peripheral blood. The gene calls are TRBV19 and TRBJ1-4; 7 bases line up with TRBD1. The CDR3 reads CASSIDLAGGNEKLFF. CDR3 nucleotides: TGTGCCAGTAGTATAGATCTGGCAGGGGGTAATGAAAAACTGTTTTTT.